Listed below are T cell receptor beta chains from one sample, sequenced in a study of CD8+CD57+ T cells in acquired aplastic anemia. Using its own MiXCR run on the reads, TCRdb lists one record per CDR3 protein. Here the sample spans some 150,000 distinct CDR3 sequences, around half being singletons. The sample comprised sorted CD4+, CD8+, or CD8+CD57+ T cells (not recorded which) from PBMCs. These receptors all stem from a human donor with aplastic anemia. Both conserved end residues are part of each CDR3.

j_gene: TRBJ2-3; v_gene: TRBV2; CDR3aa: CASRQGTSGVQGTQYF
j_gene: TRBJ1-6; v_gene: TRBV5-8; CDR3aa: CASSLEGGNSPLHF
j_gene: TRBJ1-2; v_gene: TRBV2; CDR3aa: CASSGGMANYGYTF
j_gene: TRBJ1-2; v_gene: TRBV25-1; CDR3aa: CASSEKVYYGYTF
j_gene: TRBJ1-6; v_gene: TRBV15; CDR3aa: CATSRPRADSPLHF
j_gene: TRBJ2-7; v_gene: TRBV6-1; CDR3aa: CASSEGMSGYEQYF
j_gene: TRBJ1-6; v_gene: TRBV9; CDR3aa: CASSVASSPLHF
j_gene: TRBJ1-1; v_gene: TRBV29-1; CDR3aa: CSVIQGADTEAFF
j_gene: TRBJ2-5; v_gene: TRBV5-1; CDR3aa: CASSLDSGAWAGGETQYF
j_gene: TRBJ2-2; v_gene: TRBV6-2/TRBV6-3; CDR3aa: CASSPGRVVTGELFF
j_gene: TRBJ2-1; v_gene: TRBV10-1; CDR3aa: CASSDTGGRETYNEQFF
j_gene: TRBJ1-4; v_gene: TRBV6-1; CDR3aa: CASSDGRDRGVTNEKLFF
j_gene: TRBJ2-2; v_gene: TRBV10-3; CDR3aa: CAISETGGTGELFF
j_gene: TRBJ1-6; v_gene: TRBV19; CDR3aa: CASSTLLQGARSPLHF
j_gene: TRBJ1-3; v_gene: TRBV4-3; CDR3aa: CASSQDWESLGNTIYF
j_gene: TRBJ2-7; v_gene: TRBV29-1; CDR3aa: CSVGDDVGRYEQYF
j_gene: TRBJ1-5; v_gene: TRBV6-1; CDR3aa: CASVTGGDQPQHF
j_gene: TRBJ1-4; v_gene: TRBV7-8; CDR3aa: CASSFDRGEGEKLFF
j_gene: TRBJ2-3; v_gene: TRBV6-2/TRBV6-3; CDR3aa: CASSYPSGRASYF
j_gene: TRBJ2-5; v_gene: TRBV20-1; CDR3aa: CSARRDSQETQYF
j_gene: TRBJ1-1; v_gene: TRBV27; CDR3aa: CASSPQGQTEAFF
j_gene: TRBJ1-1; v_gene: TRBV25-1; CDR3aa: CASRTDQTGQLEAFF
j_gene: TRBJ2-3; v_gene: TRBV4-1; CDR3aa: CASSQVAGGKDTQYF
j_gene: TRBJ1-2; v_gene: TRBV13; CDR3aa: CASSFGRVDNRYGYTF
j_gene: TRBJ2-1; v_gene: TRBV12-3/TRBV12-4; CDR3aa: CASSLSSSGRNEQFF
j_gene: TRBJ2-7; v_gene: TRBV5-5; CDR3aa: CASSSGRDQSLHEQYF
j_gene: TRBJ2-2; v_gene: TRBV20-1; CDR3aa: CSARGSGAYTGELFF
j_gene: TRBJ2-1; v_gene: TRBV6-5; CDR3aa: CASSYGHEQFF
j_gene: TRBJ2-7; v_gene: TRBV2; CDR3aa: CASSRDRVGEQYF
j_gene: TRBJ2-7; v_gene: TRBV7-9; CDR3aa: CASSLYPGNEQYF
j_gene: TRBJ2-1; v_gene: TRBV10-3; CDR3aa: CAISTGTSGGAGEQFF
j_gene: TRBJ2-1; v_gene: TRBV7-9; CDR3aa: CASSLEDGTEQFF
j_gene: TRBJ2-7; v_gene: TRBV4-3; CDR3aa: CASSQEGGAVRSSYEQYF
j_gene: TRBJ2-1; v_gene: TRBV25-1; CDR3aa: CASSDSTSGPEQFF
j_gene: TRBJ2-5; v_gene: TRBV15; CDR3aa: CATSPTSGKQETQYF
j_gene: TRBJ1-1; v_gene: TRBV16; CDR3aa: CASSQSGKGPTEAFF
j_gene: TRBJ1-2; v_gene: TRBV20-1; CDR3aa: CSARDNTRAYYGYTF